One sample yielded the 3 T cell receptor beta chains listed below, sequenced in a study of graft-versus-host responses after intestinal transplantation. Clones were sequenced by immunoSEQ multiplex PCR, and TCRdb holds only the in-frame ones, with some missing. The sample gives 75,000 to 95,000 clones, around 93% of which show up once; about 2% is in the top ten. No antigens are known for them. The specimen comprised unstimulated CD8+ T cells sorted from spleen or lymph node cells, sampled before intestinal transplant. Receptor source: a human donor who received an intestinal transplant.

This chain connects TRBV2 to TRBJ2-7; possibly TRBD1 for D (7 bases). This CDR3 contains 17 residues. Germline V gene lookup returns CDR1 SNHLY and CDR2 FYNNEI. V was trimmed by 0 bases and J by 4 bases, leaving 19 bases between them. This CDR3 is CASSEAWRGTTGYEQYF. CDR3 DNA sequence: TGTGCCAGCAGTGAAGCGTGGAGGGGAACGACAGGGTACGAGCAGTACTTC.

The table lists this clone with a count of one. The chain couples TRBV7-8 to TRBJ1-1; D call uncertain. The CDR3 contains 13 residues. Looked up from germline, CDR1 is SGHVS and CDR2 is FQNEAQ. V lost 5 bases and J 5 bases, leaving 12 bases between the germline ends. The CDR3 nucleotides read TGTGCCAGCAGCGTAGGAGGTCAAACTGAAGCTTTCTTT. Encoded protein: CASSVGGQTEAFF. Supplemented by reference TRBV7-8 and TRBJ1-1, the full variable domain reads GAGVSQSPRYKVAKRGQDVALRCDPISGHVSLFWYQQALGQGPEFLTYFQNEAQLDKSGLPSDRFFAERPEGSVSTLKIQRTQQEDSAVYLCASSVGGQTEAFFGQGTRLTVV.

This clone was counted once. The DNA for the CDR3 is TGTGCCATCTCAGGGGGGAAGCCTGAAGCTTTCTTT. Protein: CAISGGKPEAFF. V and J are TRBV10-3 and TRBJ1-1; 7 nucleotides agree with TRBD1. With V trimmed by 8 bases and J by 6 bases, 6 bases remained unmatched. Germline-derived CDR1 and CDR2 are ENHRY and SYGVKD. This CDR3 contains 12 residues.